The 20 T cell receptor beta chains given below trace back to one sample, sequenced in a study of OX40 agonist ivuxolimab in advanced cancers. Measured with immunoSEQ multiplex PCR; TCRdb has only the in-frame clones, and not every one. The sample has roughly 15,000 clones, 75% to 90% seen once. The source material was CD4+ or CD8+ T cells sorted from blood, sampled in a trial of the OX40 agonist ivuxolimab. Receptors originate from an adult with an advanced solid tumor such as melanoma, head and neck, liver or kidney cancer.

V gene TRBV28 combines with J gene TRBJ2-2; D is possibly TRBD1 or TRBD2 (6 bases each). Germline V gene data show CDR1 as MDHEN and CDR2 as SYDVKM. The V gene lost 8 bases and the J gene lost 6 bases, with 19 bases spanning the gap. The CDR3 is made up of 15 amino acids. This chain's CDR3 is CASFQRGEIAGELFF. CDR3 DNA sequence: TGTGCCAGCTTTCAAAGGGGGGAGATCGCCGGGGAGCTGTTTTTT.

The CDR3 sequence: CASSDTSEVGNEQFF. DNA of the CDR3: TGCGCCAGCAGCGATACTAGCGAGGTTGGGAATGAGCAGTTCTTC. This chain uses TRBV5-1 with TRBJ2-1, with TRBD2 matching 7 bases. Germline CDR1 and CDR2: SGHRS and YFSETQ. The CDR3 extends over 15 amino acids. The ends lost 4 bases at V and 7 bases at J; junction bases unmatched: 11.

The chain carries TRBV6-5 and TRBJ2-1; the match to TRBD2 covers 9 bases. Germline V CDR1 and CDR2: MNHEY, SVGAGI. Germline trimming cut 5 bases from V and 6 bases from J; bases unmatched to any gene: 5. The CDR3 sequence is 14 residues long. This CDR3 reads CASSNLAGLNEQFF. The CDR3 coding sequence is TGTGCCAGCAGTAACCTAGCGGGGCTCAATGAGCAGTTCTTC.

This clone has only a few counts. The chain is built from TRBV19 and TRBJ2-5; D is possibly TRBD2 (6 bases). The CDR3 is 10 amino acids. Germline CDR1 LNHDA, CDR2 SQIVND (reference sequence). V shed 7 bases and J shed 12 bases, with 12 bases lying between them. The CDR3 protein is CASISGGEYF. Here the CDR3 DNA reads TGTGCCAGTATTTCCGGGGGAGAGTACTTC.

The chain uses TRBV19 and TRBJ2-3, with D perhaps matching TRBD2 (6 bases). V lost 6 bases and J 6 bases, leaving 25 bases between the germline ends. Germline CDR1 and CDR2: LNHDA and SQIVND (reference sequence). The CDR3 contains 17 residues. The CDR3 reads CASREASGRGSTDTQYF. CDR3 nucleotide sequence: TGTGCCAGTAGGGAGGCATCGGGGCGGGGATCGACTGATACGCAGTATTTT. Complete variable domain (other parts from reference TRBV19 and TRBJ2-3): DGGITQSPKYLFRKEGQNVTLSCEQNLNHDAMYWYRQDPGQGLRLIYYSQIVNDFQKGDIAEGYSVSREKKESFPLTVTSAQKNPTAFYLCASREASGRGSTDTQYFGPGTRLTVL.

The chain recombines TRBV9 with TRBJ2-2, with 8 bases lining up with TRBD1. From germline, CDR1 is SGDLS and CDR2 YYNGEE. The J segment lost 4 bases and the V segment lost 3 bases, leaving 11 bases of the junction unmatched. CDR3 length equals 17 residues. CDR3: CASSAAGGARSTGELFF. DNA of the CDR3: TGTGCCAGCAGCGCCGCAGGGGGCGCAAGGTCCACCGGGGAGCTGTTTTTT.

The rearrangement links TRBV30 to TRBJ2-2, with D perhaps matching TRBD2 (5 bases). Germline V gives CDR1 GTSNPN, CDR2 SVGIG (reference sequence). The CDR3 consists of 14 residues. V gave up 0 bases and J gave up 6 bases, with 11 bases separating them. The CDR3 sequence: CAWSVLVGAGELFF. CDR3 bases: TGTGCCTGGAGTGTACTAGTCGGGGCCGGGGAGCTGTTTTTT.

This clone was counted a few times. The chain combines TRBV4-1 with TRBJ2-7; D may be TRBD1 (6 bases). Trimming stripped 7 bases from V and 3 bases from J, with 16 bases between. Germline assignment: CDR1 MGHRA and CDR2 YSYEKL. The CDR3 runs 14 residues. This chain's CDR3 is CASTPNGGSYEQYF. In DNA form, the CDR3 reads TGCGCCAGCACCCCTAATGGGGGCAGCTACGAGCAGTACTTC.

This chain joins TRBV5-1 and TRBJ2-1; D is ambiguous. The CDR3 is made up of 13 amino acids. Germline V lookup: CDR1 SGHRS, CDR2 YFSETQ. V was pared by 0 bases and J by 9 bases, with 10 bases between. The CDR3: CASSLVRAIEQFF. The CDR3 bases are TGCGCCAGCAGCTTGGTTCGGGCCATTGAGCAGTTCTTC.

This chain uses TRBV27 with TRBJ2-1; 15 bases align to TRBD2. The CDR3 covers 15 residues. Germline CDR1 and CDR2: MNHEY and SMNVEV (reference sequence). V trimming: 5 bases; J trimming: 6 bases; junction bases outside the gene matches: 2. DNA for the CDR3: TGTGCCAGCAGTGGGGGACTAGCGGGAGGCAATGAGCAGTTCTTC. Residues: CASSGGLAGGNEQFF.

The rearrangement uses TRBV10-3 and TRBJ2-5; 8 bases map to TRBD2. The germline CDR1 and CDR2 sequences are ENHRY and SYGVKD. Germline trimming cut 0 bases from V and 2 bases from J; bases unmatched to any gene: 2. The CDR3 has 15 residues. The CDR3 reads CAISESRGVQETQYF. The CDR3 DNA is TGTGCCATCAGTGAGTCGCGGGGGGTACAAGAGACCCAGTACTTC.

The chain joins TRBV18 to TRBJ2-7; 10 bases fit TRBD1. V was clipped by 6 bases and J by 2 bases; unmatched bases: 7. Germline CDR1 and CDR2: KGHSH and LQKENI. This CDR3 is built from 15 residues. The CDR3 DNA reads TGTGCCAGCTCGCCGACGGGACAGGGGCCCTACGAGCAGTACTTC. Amino acid sequence: CASSPTGQGPYEQYF.

The chain employs TRBV21-1 and TRBJ2-4; TRBD1 is the table's D call and was not checked against the DNA. TRBV21-1 is a pseudogene segment. The CDR3 has 19 residues. The CDR3: CASSKDRAKGQLAKNIQYF. The CDR3 nucleotides read TGTGCCAGCAGCAAGGACAGGGCTAAAGGGCAACTAGCCAAAAACATTCAGTACTTC.

This chain joins TRBV7-6 and TRBJ2-2, with 10 bases that match TRBD1. Germline trimming cut 7 bases from V and 7 bases from J; bases unmatched to any gene: 12. CDR1 is SGHVS, CDR2 FNYEAQ, per germline. The CDR3 is made up of 16 amino acids. Here the CDR3 reads CASTPSDRGQGGELFF. The CDR3 coding sequence is TGTGCCAGCACACCGTCCGACAGGGGGCAGGGCGGGGAGCTGTTTTTT.

The chain carries TRBV2 and TRBJ2-5; 7 bases are a match to TRBD1. The CDR3 extends over 13 amino acids. Germline V gene lookup returns CDR1 SNHLY and CDR2 FYNNEI. Trimming cost V 6 bases and J 1 base; bases outside gene matches: 2. The CDR3 bases are TGTGCCAGCAGCCGGACAGGCCAAGAGACCCAGTACTTC. Its protein product is CASSRTGQETQYF.

The chain employs TRBV7-2 and TRBJ2-1; a weak D match, TRBD1 (5 bases). This CDR3 is built from 15 residues. Germline loops: CDR1 SGHTA, CDR2 FQGNSA. V lost 5 bases and J 7 bases, leaving 18 bases between the germline ends. This chain's CDR3 is CASSLEAQGFNEQFF. CDR3 DNA: TGTGCCAGCAGCCTAGAGGCTCAGGGATTTAATGAGCAGTTCTTC.

This chain uses TRBV2 with TRBJ2-5; a weak D match, TRBD1 (6 bases). CDR3 length: 15 amino acids. CDR1 SNHLY and CDR2 FYNNEI come from the germline V gene. V lost 6 bases and J 0 bases, leaving 14 bases between the germline ends. The CDR3 sequence: CASRLTGIDQETQYF. CDR3 in DNA: TGTGCCAGCAGGCTGACAGGTATTGACCAAGAGACCCAGTACTTC.

Only a few counts were recorded for this clone. V is TRBV10-2 and J is TRBJ2-6; TRBD1 might be the D (5 bases). The CDR3 spans 15 residues. V was shortened by 3 bases and J by 1 base, with 7 bases between the two germline ends. Germline V gene lookup returns CDR1 WSHSY and CDR2 SAAADI. In DNA form, the CDR3 reads TGCGCCAGCAGTGAAGGGGCGTCTGGGGCCAACGTCCTGACTTTC. It is translated as CASSEGASGANVLTF.

The genes are TRBV19 and TRBJ2-3, with a possible D match to TRBD2 (5 bases). Trimming removed 10 bases from V and 2 bases from J, with 19 bases in between. Germline V lookup: CDR1 LNHDA, CDR2 SQIVND (reference sequence). The CDR3 covers 15 residues. The CDR3 spells CATGLWRASTDTQYF. The CDR3 DNA reads TGTGCCACCGGACTCTGGCGGGCCTCCACAGATACGCAGTATTTT.

The sample holds one count of this clone. This rearrangement joins TRBV6-5 to TRBJ2-7; TRBD1 or TRBD2 may be the D gene (5 bases each). Looked up from germline, CDR1 is MNHEY and CDR2 is SVGAGI. V lost 1 base and J lost 7, with 17 bases in between. The CDR3 runs 15 residues. The CDR3 DNA reads TGTGCCAGCAGTTACTGGGGCCGGGACCTCGGGGAGCAGTACTTC. It specifies CASSYWGRDLGEQYF.